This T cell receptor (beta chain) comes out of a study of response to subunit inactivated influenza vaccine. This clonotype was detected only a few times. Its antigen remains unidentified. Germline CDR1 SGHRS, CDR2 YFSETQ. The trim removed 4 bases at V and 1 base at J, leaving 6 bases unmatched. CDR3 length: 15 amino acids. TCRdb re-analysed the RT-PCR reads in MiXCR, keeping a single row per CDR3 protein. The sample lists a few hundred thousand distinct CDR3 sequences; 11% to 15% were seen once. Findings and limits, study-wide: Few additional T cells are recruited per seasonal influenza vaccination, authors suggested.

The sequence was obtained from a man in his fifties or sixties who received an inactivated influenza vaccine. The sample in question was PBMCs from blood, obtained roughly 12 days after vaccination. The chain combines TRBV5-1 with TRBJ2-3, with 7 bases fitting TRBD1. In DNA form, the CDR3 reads TGCGCCAGCAGCACGGACAGGACCCGCACAGATACGCAGTATTTT. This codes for CASSTDRTRTDTQYF.